This T cell receptor beta chain was found in a study of shared clonotypes between healthy human individuals. On this clone: Its antigen is undetermined.

Clones were read by immunoSEQ multiplex PCR, and TCRdb kept only the in-frame ones, dropping some. This sample carries fewer than 850,000 clones, roughly 96% of them seen once, and the ten largest clones take less than 0.25%. Naive CD8 isolation took CD45RO-negative cells positively selected for CCR7 and excluded terminally differentiated effector memory CD45RA+ cells. The germline V gene has CDR1 SGHTA and CDR2 FQGTGA. CDR3 length: 19 amino acids. V was trimmed by 0 bases and J by 1 base, leaving 21 bases between them. Overall study findings and caveats: What naive subsets generally showed was a larger estimated richness than memory subsets showed.

The sequenced sample consisted of naive CD8+ T cells sorted from blood. The rearrangement links TRBV7-3 to TRBJ1-1; perhaps TRBD1 as D (6 bases). The clonotype originates from a man in his thirties or forties in good health. The CDR3 DNA sequence: TGTGCCAGCAGCTTAACGTTGTGGACCCGGACAGAACCGAACACTGAAGCTTTCTTT. It is translated as CASSLTLWTRTEPNTEAFF.